This TCR beta chain emerged from a study of T cell responses to AZD1222 COVID-19 vaccine. Whole-study results and caveats: There were mostly white British donors and more females than males, and clonal diversity was possibly underestimated.

The method was immunoSEQ multiplex PCR; TCRdb's version includes in-frame clones alone and lacks a portion of them. Of 90,000 to 120,000 clones detected, 85% to 90% appear once; the ten largest clones hold around 17%. A remark on this clone: As yet, its antigen is unknown.

Germline CDR1 and CDR2: SGHRS and YFSETQ. The CDR3 length is 16 residues. J was trimmed by 1 base and V by 1 base; bases with no gene match: 5. Sequencing was performed on peripheral blood, taken on day 0 of AZD1222 vaccination. This sequence originates from an adult in good health. The chain has TRBV5-1 and TRBJ1-1; 9 bases align to TRBD1. The CDR3 region is CASSLRSGQGNTEAFF. In nucleotides, the CDR3 is TGCGCCAGCAGCTTGAGATCGGGACAGGGGAACACTGAAGCTTTCTTT.